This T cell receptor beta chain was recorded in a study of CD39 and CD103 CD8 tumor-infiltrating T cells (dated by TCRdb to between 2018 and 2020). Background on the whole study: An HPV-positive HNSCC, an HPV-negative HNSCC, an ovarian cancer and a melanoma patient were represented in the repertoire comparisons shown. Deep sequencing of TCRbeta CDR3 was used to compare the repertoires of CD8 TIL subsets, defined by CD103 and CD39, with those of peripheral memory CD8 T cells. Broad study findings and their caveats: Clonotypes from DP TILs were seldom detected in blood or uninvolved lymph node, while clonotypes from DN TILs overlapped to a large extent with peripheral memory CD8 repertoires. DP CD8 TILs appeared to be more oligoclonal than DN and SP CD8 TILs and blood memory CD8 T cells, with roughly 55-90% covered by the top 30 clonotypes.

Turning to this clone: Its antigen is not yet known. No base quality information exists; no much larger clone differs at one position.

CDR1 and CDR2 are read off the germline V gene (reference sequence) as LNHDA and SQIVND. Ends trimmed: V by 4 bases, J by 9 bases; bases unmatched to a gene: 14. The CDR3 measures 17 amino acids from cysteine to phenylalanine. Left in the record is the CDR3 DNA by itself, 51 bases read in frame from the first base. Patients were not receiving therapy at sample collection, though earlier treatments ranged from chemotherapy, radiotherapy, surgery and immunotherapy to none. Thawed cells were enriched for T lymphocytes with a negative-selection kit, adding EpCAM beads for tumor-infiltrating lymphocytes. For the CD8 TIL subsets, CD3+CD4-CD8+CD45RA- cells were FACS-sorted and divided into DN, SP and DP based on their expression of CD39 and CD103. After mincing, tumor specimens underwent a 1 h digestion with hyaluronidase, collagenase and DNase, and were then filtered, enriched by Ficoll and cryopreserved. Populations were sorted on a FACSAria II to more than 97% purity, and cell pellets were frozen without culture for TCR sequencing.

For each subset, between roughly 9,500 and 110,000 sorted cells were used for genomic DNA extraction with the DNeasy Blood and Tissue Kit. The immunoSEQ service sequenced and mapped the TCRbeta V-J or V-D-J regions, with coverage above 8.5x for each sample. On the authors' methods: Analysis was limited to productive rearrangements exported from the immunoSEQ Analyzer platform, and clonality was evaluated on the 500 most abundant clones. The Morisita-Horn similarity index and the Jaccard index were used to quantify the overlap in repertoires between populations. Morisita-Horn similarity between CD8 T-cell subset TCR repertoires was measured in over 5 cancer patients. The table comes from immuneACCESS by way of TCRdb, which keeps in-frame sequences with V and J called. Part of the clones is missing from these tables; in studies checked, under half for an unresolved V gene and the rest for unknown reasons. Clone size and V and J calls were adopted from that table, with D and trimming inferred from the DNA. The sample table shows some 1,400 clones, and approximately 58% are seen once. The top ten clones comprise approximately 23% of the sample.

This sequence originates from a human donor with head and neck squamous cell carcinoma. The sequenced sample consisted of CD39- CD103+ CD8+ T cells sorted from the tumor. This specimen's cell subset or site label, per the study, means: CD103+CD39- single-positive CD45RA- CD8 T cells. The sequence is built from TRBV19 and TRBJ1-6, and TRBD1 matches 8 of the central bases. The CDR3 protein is CASSSQLETGDSSPLHF. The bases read TGTGCCAGTAGTAGCCAGCTCGAGACAGGGGATTCTTCACCCCTCCACTTT.